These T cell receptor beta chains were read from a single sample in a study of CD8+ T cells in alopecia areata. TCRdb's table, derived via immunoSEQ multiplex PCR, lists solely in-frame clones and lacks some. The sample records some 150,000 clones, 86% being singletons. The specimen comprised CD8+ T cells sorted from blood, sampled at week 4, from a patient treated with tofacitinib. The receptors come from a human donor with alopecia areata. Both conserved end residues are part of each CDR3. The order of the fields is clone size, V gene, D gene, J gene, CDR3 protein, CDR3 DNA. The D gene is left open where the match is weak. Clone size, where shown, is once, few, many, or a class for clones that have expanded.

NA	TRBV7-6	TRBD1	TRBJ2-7	CASSPGTGVEQYF	TGTGCCAGCAGCCCCGGGACAGGGGTCGAGCAGTACTTC
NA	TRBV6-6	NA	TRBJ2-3	CASSLEGDTQYF	TGTGCCAGCAGTCTGGAGGGAGATACGCAGTATTTT
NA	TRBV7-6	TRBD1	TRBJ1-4	CASSGGQGDEKLFF	TGTGCCAGCAGCGGAGGACAGGGGGATGAAAAACTGTTTTTT
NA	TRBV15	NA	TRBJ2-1	CATSRTGPEQFF	TGTGCCACCAGCAGAACCGGACCGGAGCAGTTCTTC
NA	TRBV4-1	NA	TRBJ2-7	CASSPGAAGRNYEQYF	TGCGCCAGCAGCCCCGGCGCGGCAGGACGCAACTACGAGCAGTACTTC
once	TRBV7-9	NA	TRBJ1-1	CASSLVGRPEAFF	TGTGCCAGCAGCTTAGTAGGGCGCCCTGAAGCTTTCTTT
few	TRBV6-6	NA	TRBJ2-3	CASSYSVPFLTDTQYF	TGTGCCAGCAGTTACTCGGTTCCATTCCTCACAGATACGCAGTATTTT
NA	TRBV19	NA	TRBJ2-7	CASSSSLHPEQYF	TGTGCCAGTAGCAGCTCCCTCCATCCGGAGCAGTACTTC
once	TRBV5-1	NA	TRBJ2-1	CASSLGGYNEQFF	TGCGCCAGCAGCTTGGGCGGATACAATGAGCAGTTCTTC
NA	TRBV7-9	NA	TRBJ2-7	CASSLADSSYEQYF	TGTGCCAGCAGCTTAGCTGACAGCTCCTACGAGCAGTACTTC
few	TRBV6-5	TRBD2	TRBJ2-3	CASSQAGLTDTQYF	TGTGCCAGCAGTCAAGCGGGGTTAACAGATACGCAGTATTTT
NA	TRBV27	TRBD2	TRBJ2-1	CASSKGASGVVDEQFF	TGTGCCAGCAGCAAGGGTGCTAGCGGGGTAGTTGATGAGCAGTTCTTC
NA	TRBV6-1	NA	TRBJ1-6	CASSEDVPRGNSPLHF	TGTGCCAGCAGTGAAGACGTTCCAAGGGGGAATTCACCCCTCCACTTT
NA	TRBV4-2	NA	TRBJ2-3	CASSPEEWGADTQYF	TGTGCCAGCAGCCCCGAAGAATGGGGGGCAGATACGCAGTATTTT
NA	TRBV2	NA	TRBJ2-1	CANSYGIRDEQFF	TGTGCCAACAGTTACGGGATAAGGGATGAGCAGTTCTTC
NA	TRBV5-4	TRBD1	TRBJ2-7	CASTLSGQGYEQYF	TGTGCCAGCACTTTGTCGGGACAGGGTTACGAGCAGTACTTC
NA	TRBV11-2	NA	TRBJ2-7	CASGEGGSYEQYF	TGTGCCAGCGGCGAGGGCGGCTCCTACGAGCAGTACTTC
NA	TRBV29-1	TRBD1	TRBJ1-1	CSVEEPGQGASAFF	TGCAGCGTTGAAGAGCCGGGACAGGGGGCTTCAGCTTTCTTT
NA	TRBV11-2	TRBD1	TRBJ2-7	CASSLDQLGGQSHEQYF	TGTGCCAGCAGCTTAGATCAATTAGGGGGACAGTCTCACGAGCAGTACTTC
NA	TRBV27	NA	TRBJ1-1	CASSIRGGNTEAFF	TGTGCCAGCAGTATAAGGGGAGGGAACACTGAAGCTTTCTTT
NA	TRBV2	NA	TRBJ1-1	CASPRVGITEAFF	TGTGCCAGTCCTAGGGTCGGGATAACTGAAGCTTTCTTT
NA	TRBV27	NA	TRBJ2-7	CASSSGSGAYEQYF	TGTGCCAGCAGTTCGGGGTCGGGCGCCTACGAGCAGTACTTC
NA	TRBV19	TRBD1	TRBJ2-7	CASSPGTAYEQYF	TGTGCCAGTAGTCCTGGGACAGCCTACGAGCAGTACTTC
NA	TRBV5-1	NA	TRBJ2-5	CASSLDQGIETQYF	TGCGCCAGCAGCTTGGACCAGGGTATCGAGACCCAGTACTTC
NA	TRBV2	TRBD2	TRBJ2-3	CASRGTSTDGADTQYF	TGTGCCAGCAGGGGGACTAGCACGGATGGTGCAGATACGCAGTATTTT
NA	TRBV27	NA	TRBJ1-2	CASKQGGVTRGYTF	TGTGCCAGCAAACAAGGGGGAGTAACTAGGGGCTACACCTTC
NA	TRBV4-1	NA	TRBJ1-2	CASSQVIGDYGYTF	TGCGCCAGCAGCCAAGTAATCGGAGACTATGGCTACACCTTC
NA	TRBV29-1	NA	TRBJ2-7	CSVEDGSSYEQYF	TGCAGCGTGGAGGACGGAAGCTCCTACGAGCAGTACTTC
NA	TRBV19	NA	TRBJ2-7	CASSMVAGPYEQYF	TGTGCCAGTAGTATGGTGGCAGGTCCCTACGAGCAGTACTTC
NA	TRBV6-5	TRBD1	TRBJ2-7	CASSSSAGTGGAEQYF	TGTGCCAGCAGTTCCAGCGCCGGGACAGGGGGGGCGGAGCAGTACTTC
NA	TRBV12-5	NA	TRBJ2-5	CASGRPGDFQETQYF	TGTGCTAGTGGGCGCCCTGGTGATTTTCAAGAGACCCAGTACTTC
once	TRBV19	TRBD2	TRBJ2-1	CASSIGLADEQFF	TGTGCCAGTAGTATAGGACTAGCGGATGAGCAGTTCTTC
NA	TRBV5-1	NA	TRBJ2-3	CASSWRSTDTQYF	TGCGCCAGCAGTTGGAGAAGCACAGATACGCAGTATTTT
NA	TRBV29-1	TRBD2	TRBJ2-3	CSVELVLAGGPYTDTQYF	TGCAGCGTTGAGTTGGTCCTAGCGGGGGGGCCCTATACAGATACGCAGTATTTT
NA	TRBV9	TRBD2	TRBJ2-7	CASSPRASGDYEQYF	TGTGCCAGCAGCCCCCGTGCTAGCGGTGACTACGAGCAGTACTTC
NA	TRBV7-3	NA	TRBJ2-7	CASSSIRDPHEQYF	TGTGCCAGCAGCTCAATCCGGGACCCCCACGAGCAGTACTTC
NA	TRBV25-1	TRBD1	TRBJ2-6	CASSAGTDGANVLTF	TGTGCCAGCAGTGCTGGGACAGATGGGGCCAACGTCCTGACTTTC
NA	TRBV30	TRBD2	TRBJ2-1	CAWSATLAGVLSEQFF	TGTGCCTGGAGTGCCACACTAGCGGGGGTTCTAAGTGAGCAGTTCTTC
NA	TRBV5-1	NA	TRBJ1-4	CASSLLGATNEKLFF	TGCGCCAGCAGCTTGTTAGGGGCCACTAATGAAAAACTGTTTTTT
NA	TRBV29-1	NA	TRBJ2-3	CSVDRDSNSAQYF	TGCAGCGTTGATAGGGACTCAAATTCGGCGCAGTATTTT
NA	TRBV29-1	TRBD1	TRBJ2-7	CSVANRGKTYEQYF	TGCAGCGTTGCCAACAGGGGGAAGACCTACGAGCAGTACTTC
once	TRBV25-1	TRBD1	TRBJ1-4	CASSEQGETDRNEKLFF	TGTGCCAGCAGTGAACAGGGGGAGACTGACCGTAATGAAAAACTGTTTTTT
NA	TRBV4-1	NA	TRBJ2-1	CASSQGAEQFF	TGCGCCAGCAGCCAAGGGGCGGAGCAGTTCTTC
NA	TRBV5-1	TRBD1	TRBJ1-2	CASSLGQGLDYGYTF	TGCGCCAGCAGCTTGGGACAGGGTTTAGACTATGGCTACACCTTC
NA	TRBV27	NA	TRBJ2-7	CASSPPLSGEQYF	TGTGCCAGCAGTCCACCCCTTTCGGGCGAGCAGTACTTC
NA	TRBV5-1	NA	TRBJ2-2	CASMGDVKLRFF	TGCGCCAGCATGGGGGACGTGAAGCTGAGGTTTTTT
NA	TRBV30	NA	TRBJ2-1	CAWSVGDNEQFF	TGTGCCTGGAGTGTAGGGGACAATGAGCAGTTCTTC
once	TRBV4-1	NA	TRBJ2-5	CASSPWAQETQYF	TGCGCCAGCAGCCCCTGGGCCCAAGAGACCCAGTACTTC
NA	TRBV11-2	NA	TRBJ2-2	CASSLFGELFF	TGTGCCAGCAGCTTATTCGGGGAGCTGTTTTTT
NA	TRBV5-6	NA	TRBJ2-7	CASSLSGYFEQYF	TGTGCCAGCAGCTTAAGTGGATACTTCGAGCAGTACTTC
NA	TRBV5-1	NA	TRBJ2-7	CASSQGYEQYF	TGCGCCAGCAGCCAGGGATACGAGCAGTACTTC